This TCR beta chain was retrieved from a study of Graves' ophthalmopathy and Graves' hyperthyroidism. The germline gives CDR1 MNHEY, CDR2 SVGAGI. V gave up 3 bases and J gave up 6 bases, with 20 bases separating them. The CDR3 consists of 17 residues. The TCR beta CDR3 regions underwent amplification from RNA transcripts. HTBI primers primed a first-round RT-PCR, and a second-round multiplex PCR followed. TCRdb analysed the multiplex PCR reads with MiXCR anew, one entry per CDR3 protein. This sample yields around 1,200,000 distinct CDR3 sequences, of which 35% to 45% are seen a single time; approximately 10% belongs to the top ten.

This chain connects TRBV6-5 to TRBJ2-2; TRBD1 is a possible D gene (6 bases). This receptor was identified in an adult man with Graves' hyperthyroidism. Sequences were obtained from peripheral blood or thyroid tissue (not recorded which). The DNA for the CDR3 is TGTGCCAGCAGTTATCTTCAGGGGTTGAGCTCTCCCGGGGAGCTGTTTTTT. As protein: CASSYLQGLSSPGELFF.